The clone carrying this T cell receptor (beta chain) was found a few times. V dropped 0 bases and J dropped 7 bases, with 12 bases sitting between them. This CDR3 is 14 amino acids long. Germline V gives CDR1 WNHNN, CDR2 SYGVQD (reference sequence). The data derive from a study of blood T cell repertoires in COVID-19. Sequencing was performed with immunoSEQ multiplex PCR; in TCRdb, only in-frame clones are kept and a portion is missing. The sample carries some 250,000 clones, around 85% recorded once. The rearrangement joins TRBV10-1 to TRBJ1-1; no reliable D call. This TCR was recovered from a woman in her forties or fifties who had recovered from COVID-19. The sample consisted of PBMCs or T cells enriched from blood (not recorded which). Here the CDR3 DNA reads TGCGCCAGCAGTGAGTCTGAGGGAAATTTTGAAGCTTTCTTT. Encoded protein: CASSESEGNFEAFF.